This T cell receptor (beta chain) derives from a study of OX40 agonist ivuxolimab in advanced cancers. CDR3 length: 14 residues. The V gene lost 4 bases and the J gene lost 3 bases, with 13 bases spanning the gap. Germline CDR1 LNHDA, CDR2 SQIVND (reference sequence). The data were produced by immunoSEQ multiplex PCR, yet TCRdb's version contains in-frame clones alone and is incomplete. The sample holds around 60,000 clones, roughly 87% seen once. The chain carries TRBV19 and TRBJ2-7, with no clear D. This TCR was sampled from an adult with an advanced solid tumor such as melanoma, head and neck, liver or kidney cancer. The starting material was CD4+ or CD8+ T cells sorted from blood, obtained in a trial of the OX40 agonist ivuxolimab. CDR3 in amino acids: CASSTIWGSYEQYF. CDR3 sequence (DNA): TGTGCCAGTAGTACCATCTGGGGAAGCTACGAGCAGTACTTC.